The 6 T cell receptor beta chains presented below share a single source sample, sequenced in a study of early T cells in non-severe SARS-CoV-2 infection. TCRdb re-called the 5' RACE reads with MiXCR, one entry per CDR3 protein. The data show tens of thousands of distinct CDR3 sequences, roughly 15% seen once. The material sequenced was whole blood, taken at baseline. The receptor set was obtained from an adult who was a healthcare worker with PCR-confirmed SARS-CoV-2 infection or an uninfected control (not recorded which).

This chain connects TRBV12-3 or TRBV12-4 to TRBJ2-2, with D maybe TRBD1 (5 bases). The ends were cut back, 7 bases at V and 4 bases at J, with 13 bases in the middle. This CDR3 is built from 14 residues. The chain's CDR3 is CASIRAGPTGELFF. In DNA form, the CDR3 reads TGTGCCAGCATCCGGGCAGGGCCCACCGGGGAGCTGTTTTTT.

At least ten counts were recorded for this clonotype. The rearrangement uses TRBV6-1 and TRBJ1-2; D gene unclear. Trimming removed 4 bases at V and 0 bases at J, with 21 bases between. Looked up from germline, CDR1 is MNHNS and CDR2 is SASEGT. The CDR3 extends over 18 amino acids. The CDR3 bases are TGTGCCAGCAGTGTCCTCTTCGAGACGGTATCAGCTAACTATGGCTACACCTTC. Residues: CASSVLFETVSANYGYTF.

Ten or more counts support this clonotype. This rearrangement joins TRBV5-6 to TRBJ2-5, with 8 positions matching TRBD1. CDR1 and CDR2 (germline): SGHDT, YYEEEE. V trimming: 0 bases; J trimming: 6 bases; junction bases outside the gene matches: 7. The CDR3 has 15 residues. CDR3 loop: CASSLGTGTPKTQYF. CDR3 sequence (DNA): TGTGCCAGCAGCTTGGGGACAGGGACCCCGAAGACCCAGTACTTC. The entire variable domain, with the rest obtained from reference TRBV5-6 and TRBJ2-5, is as follows: DAGVTQSPTHLIKTRGQQVTLRCSPKSGHDTVSWYQQALGQGPQFIFQYYEEEERQRGNFPDRFSGHQFPNYSSELNVNALLLGDSALYLCASSLGTGTPKTQYFGPGTRLLVL.

This sequence joins TRBV3-1 and TRBJ1-2; no definite D call. Germline V gives CDR1 LGHDT, CDR2 YNNKEL (reference sequence). Trimming removed 0 bases from V and 5 bases from J, with 10 bases in between. The CDR3 sequence is 14 residues long. The CDR3 spells CASSQDRSFYGYTF. CDR3 DNA: TGTGCCAGCAGCCAAGACAGGAGCTTTTATGGCTACACCTTC.

This clonotype occurred a few times. V and J are TRBV5-4 and TRBJ2-5, with D perhaps given as TRBD1 or TRBD2 (6 bases each). Per the germline V gene, CDR1 is SGHNT and CDR2 is YYREEE (reference sequence). The CDR3 length is 16 residues. The V gene lost 2 bases and the J gene lost 5 bases, with 19 bases spanning the gap. The CDR3 sequence is CASSFGGGGAQETQYF. The CDR3 coding sequence is TGTGCCAGCAGCTTTGGGGGCGGAGGGGCTCAGGAGACCCAGTACTTC.

This clonotype was seen a handful of times. The CDR3 DNA reads as TGCAGCGTTGGGACAGTTCAAGAGACCCAGTACTTC. It encodes CSVGTVQETQYF. The rearrangement uses TRBV29-1 and TRBJ2-5; the D gene is possibly TRBD1 (6 bases). The CDR3 covers 12 residues. V lost 4 bases, J lost 2 bases, and 8 bases lay in between. CDR1 and CDR2 from the germline V gene are SQVTM and ANQGSEA.